The rows below give T cell receptor beta chains drawn from one sample of a study of blood T cell repertoires in COVID-19. Produced via immunoSEQ multiplex PCR; TCRdb's table is partial and in-frame only. The data contain a few hundred thousand clones, 70% to 90% of them singletons. Source material: PBMCs or T cells enriched from blood (not recorded which). The receptors stem from a woman in her thirties or forties with acute COVID-19. Both conserved end residues are part of each CDR3. A D gene is named only where the DNA matches it firmly. Clone size is stated in some rows and not others, as once, few, many or a class when expanded.

>-|TRBJ2-5|-|TRBV4-1
CASSQGVGHAETQYF
TGCGCCAGCAGCCAAGGCGTGGGGCACGCAGAGACCCAGTACTTC
>-|TRBJ2-5|TRBD1|TRBV6-5
CASSQGALGQETQYF
TGTGCCAGCAGTCAGGGGGCACTGGGCCAAGAGACCCAGTACTTC
>-|TRBJ2-1|TRBD2|TRBV5-6
CASSFVLAGGYEQFF
TGTGCCAGCAGCTTCGTCCTAGCGGGAGGCTATGAGCAGTTCTTC
>-|TRBJ2-4|TRBD2|TRBV7-2
CASSRGLAGVEGIQYF
TGTGCCAGCAGCCGGGGGCTAGCGGGAGTCGAAGGCATTCAGTACTTC
>-|TRBJ2-6|TRBD1|TRBV7-6
CASSSPTGALSGANVLTF
TGTGCCAGCAGTTCACCGACAGGGGCGCTCTCTGGGGCCAACGTCCTGACTTTC
>once|TRBJ1-2|TRBD1|TRBV2
CASSAGDRGSSGTF
TGTGCCAGCAGTGCCGGGGACAGGGGAAGTTCCGGTACCTTC
>-|TRBJ1-5|TRBD1|TRBV15
CATSRADRDQPQHF
TGTGCCACCAGCAGAGCGGACAGGGACCAGCCCCAGCATTTT
>few|TRBJ2-1|-|TRBV7-2
CASSLASSGRQFF
TGTGCCAGCAGCTTAGCTTCGTCGGGGAGGCAGTTCTTC
>-|TRBJ2-7|-|TRBV2
CASRVSTGSGEQYF
TGTGCCAGCAGAGTCAGCACAGGGTCGGGCGAGCAGTACTTC
>-|TRBJ1-6|TRBD1|TRBV6-1
CASTTDRDRSPLHF
TGTGCCAGCACCACCGACAGGGACCGTTCACCCCTCCACTTT
>-|TRBJ1-6|TRBD1|TRBV7-2
CASTLGTGKNSPLHF
TGTGCCAGCACCTTAGGGACAGGGAAAAATTCACCCCTCCACTTT
>once|TRBJ2-1|-|TRBV5-5
CASSSIRVGTYNEQFF
TGTGCCAGCAGCTCTATCAGGGTGGGGACCTACAATGAGCAGTTCTTC
>-|TRBJ1-2|TRBD1|TRBV6-5
CASITGENYGYTF
TGTGCCAGCATCACAGGGGAAAACTATGGCTACACCTTC
>-|TRBJ1-2|TRBD1|TRBV9
CASSVAQGARGYTF
TGTGCCAGCAGCGTAGCACAGGGGGCGAGAGGCTACACCTTC
>-|TRBJ2-1|TRBD1|TRBV30
CAWSLGQGDYNEQFF
TGTGCCTGGAGTCTCGGACAGGGGGACTACAATGAGCAGTTCTTC
>-|TRBJ1-1|TRBD1|TRBV4-3
CASSQALDRDGVGEAFF
TGCGCCAGCAGCCAAGCCCTAGACAGGGACGGGGTGGGTGAAGCTTTCTTT
>-|TRBJ1-2|-|TRBV20-1
CSARATAGYTF
TGCAGTGCTAGAGCGACAGCTGGCTACACCTTC
>-|TRBJ1-2|TRBD1|TRBV15
CATSSGQGARYGYTF
TGTGCCACCAGCAGCGGACAGGGGGCAAGGTATGGCTACACCTTC